These 5 T cell receptor beta chains came from one sample sequenced in a study of blood T cells in healthy people across ages. Primed by a sample-barcoded 5' primer and a J-beta primer mix, a second PCR proceeded for 7 to 11 cycles. TCRdb independently ran MiXCR on the 5' RACE reads; one entry per CDR3 protein. The repertoire holds some 1.4 million distinct CDR3 sequences, with 35% to 45% as singletons. Source material: blood. The source is a woman aged 18 to 35 in good health.

Only a few counts were recorded for this clonotype. This chain connects TRBV27 to TRBJ1-5; 8 nucleotides agree with TRBD1. The CDR3 length is 14 residues. After removal of 6 bases from V and 5 bases from J, the junction contained 6 bases not matched to a gene. The germline CDR1 and CDR2 sequences are MNHEY and SMNVEV (reference sequence). The CDR3 sequence is CASSPWTGHQPQHF. Written as DNA, the CDR3 is TGTGCCAGCAGCCCGTGGACAGGGCATCAGCCCCAGCATTTT.

A few counts support this clonotype. The CDR3 is CASSLGHDNSPLHF. The CDR3 DNA reads as TGCGCCAGCAGCTTAGGACACGATAATTCACCCCTCCACTTT. This chain uses TRBV5-1 with TRBJ1-6; possible D gene TRBD1, 5 bases. V was cut by 2 bases and J by 5 bases, with 8 bases left in between. Germline CDR1 SGHRS, CDR2 YFSETQ. The CDR3 has 14 residues.

J is TRBJ2-5 and V is TRBV6-5, with TRBD2 matching 8 bases. The CDR3 totals 16 residues. After removal of 2 bases from V and 1 base from J, the junction contained 6 bases not matched to a gene. Germline V gene lookup returns CDR1 MNHEY and CDR2 SVGAGI. CDR3 in amino acids: CASSYVSGGTQETQYF. In DNA form, the CDR3 reads TGTGCCAGCAGTTACGTATCGGGGGGGACCCAAGAGACCCAGTACTTC.

This chain connects TRBV21-1 to TRBJ2-4; the table's TRBD1 call for D was not verified on the DNA. The J call may be incorrect, as the DNA end agrees better with TRBJ2-7. TRBV21-1 is a pseudogene. This CDR3 comprises 16 residues. CDR3 protein: CASRRMIWGQGYEQYF. CDR3 nucleotides: TGTGCCAGCAGAAGGATGATCTGGGGACAGGGTTACGAGCAGTACTTC.

This sequence joins TRBV20-1 and TRBJ2-5; D not resolved. Germline CDR1 DFQATT, CDR2 SNEGSKA (reference sequence). The CDR3 is made up of 14 amino acids. V lost 4 bases and J lost 1, with 13 bases in between. This CDR3 reads CSAKGPVTQETQYF. In DNA form, the CDR3 reads TGCAGTGCTAAAGGACCGGTAACCCAAGAGACCCAGTACTTC.